The 9 T cell receptor beta chains below all came from one sample that was sequenced in a study of blood T cell repertoires in COVID-19. The table came from immunoSEQ multiplex PCR; TCRdb's copy has only in-frame clones and leaves some out. The sample holds about 270,000 clones, over 75% seen once. Sequenced sample: PBMCs or T cells enriched from blood (not recorded which). The receptor set was obtained from a woman under 30 who had recovered from COVID-19.

CDR3 loop: CASSASGGRDTQYF. CDR3 DNA sequence: TGTGCCAGCAGTGCCTCGGGGGGGCGGGATACGCAGTATTTT. The V and J genes are TRBV2 and TRBJ2-3; 8 positions match TRBD2. The ends lost 4 bases at V and 6 bases at J; junction bases unmatched: 6. The CDR3 totals 14 residues. Germline V CDR1 and CDR2: SNHLY, FYNNEI.

The chain recombines TRBV14 with TRBJ1-1; D is perhaps TRBD1 (5 bases). Germline V gene sequence: CDR1 SGHDN, CDR2 FVKESK. V was pared by 3 bases and J by 0 bases, with 14 bases between. The CDR3 extends over 16 amino acids. CDR3 coding DNA: TGTGCCAGCAGCCATCGGACACCCAGGGTGAACACTGAAGCTTTCTTT. The encoded protein is CASSHRTPRVNTEAFF.

The rearrangement joins TRBV7-9 to TRBJ2-7, with 7 bases matching TRBD2. After removal of 2 bases from V and 3 bases from J, the junction contained 13 bases not matched to a gene. Germline V lookup: CDR1 SEHNR, CDR2 FQNEAQ (reference sequence). This CDR3 has 17 amino acids. The CDR3 here is CASSLTLGSSGLYEQYF. In DNA, the CDR3 is TGTGCCAGCAGCTTAACTCTAGGGTCTAGCGGTCTCTACGAGCAGTACTTC.

A word on this clone: Different DNA sequences within this sample yield the same CDR3. This chain uses TRBV12-3 or TRBV12-4 with TRBJ1-1; possibly TRBD1 for D (5 bases). The V gene lost 4 bases and the J gene lost 4 bases, with 10 bases spanning the gap. The length of the CDR3 is 13 residues. The CDR3 reads CASSSGGGTEAFF. CDR3 in DNA: TGTGCCAGCAGTTCTGGGGGAGGCACTGAAGCTTTCTTT.

This clone has just a few counts. The chain links TRBV3-1 (or the pseudogene TRBV3-2) to TRBJ1-2; 7 bases are a match to TRBD1. J lost 0 bases, V lost 1 base, and 2 bases had no gene match. The V gene's germline CDR1 is LGHDT and CDR2 YNNKEL (reference sequence). CDR3 size: 15 residues. CDR3 amino acids: CASSQVGGPNYGYTF. The CDR3 DNA follows: TGTGCCAGCAGCCAAGTAGGGGGCCCTAACTATGGCTACACCTTC.

The rearrangement joins TRBV19 to TRBJ1-1; a possible D gene is TRBD1 (6 bases). The CDR3 spans 14 residues. Germline CDR1 is LNHDA and CDR2 is SQIVND (reference sequence). With 5 bases removed from V and 2 bases from J, the gap between germline ends came to 12 bases. The CDR3 DNA is TGTGCCAGTAGTGGACAGACTCTCAACACTGAAGCTTTCTTT. Protein product: CASSGQTLNTEAFF. Supplemented by reference TRBV19 and TRBJ1-1, the full variable domain reads DGGITQSPKYLFRKEGQNVTLSCEQNLNHDAMYWYRQDPGQGLRLIYYSQIVNDFQKGDIAEGYSVSREKKESFPLTVTSAQKNPTAFYLCASSGQTLNTEAFFGQGTRLTVV.

The J gene is TRBJ1-2, the V gene TRBV7-3; 7 nucleotides align to TRBD1. CDR1 SGHTA and CDR2 FQGTGA come from the germline V gene. This CDR3 comprises 13 residues. V lost 5 bases and J lost 8; bases outside the gene matches: 8. CDR3 coding DNA: TGTGCCAGCAGCCCCCGACAGGGTATAGGCTACACCTTC. Residues: CASSPRQGIGYTF.

The chain is built from TRBV5-1 and TRBJ2-3; D might be TRBD1 (7 bases). CDR3 length equals 15 residues. V was shortened by 4 bases and J by 2 bases, with 14 bases between the two germline ends. Germline V gene data show CDR1 as SGHRS and CDR2 as YFSETQ. In DNA, the CDR3 is TGCGCCAGCAGCCCCAGGGGGGAAAACACAGATACGCAGTATTTT. This encodes CASSPRGENTDTQYF.

CDR3 bases: TGTGCCAGTAGCCAGGGGTTGGGCACAACTAATGAAAAACTGTTTTTT. Translated, it gives CASSQGLGTTNEKLFF. The chain links TRBV19 to TRBJ1-4, with D tentatively TRBD1 (6 bases). This CDR3 region has 16 residues. Deletions cut 6 bases from V and 0 bases from J, with 14 bases between. Germline CDR1 reads LNHDA; CDR2 reads SQIVND (reference sequence). Full variable domain (rest looked up from reference TRBV19 and TRBJ1-4): DGGITQSPKYLFRKEGQNVTLSCEQNLNHDAMYWYRQDPGQGLRLIYYSQIVNDFQKGDIAEGYSVSREKKESFPLTVTSAQKNPTAFYLCASSQGLGTTNEKLFFGSGTQLSVL.